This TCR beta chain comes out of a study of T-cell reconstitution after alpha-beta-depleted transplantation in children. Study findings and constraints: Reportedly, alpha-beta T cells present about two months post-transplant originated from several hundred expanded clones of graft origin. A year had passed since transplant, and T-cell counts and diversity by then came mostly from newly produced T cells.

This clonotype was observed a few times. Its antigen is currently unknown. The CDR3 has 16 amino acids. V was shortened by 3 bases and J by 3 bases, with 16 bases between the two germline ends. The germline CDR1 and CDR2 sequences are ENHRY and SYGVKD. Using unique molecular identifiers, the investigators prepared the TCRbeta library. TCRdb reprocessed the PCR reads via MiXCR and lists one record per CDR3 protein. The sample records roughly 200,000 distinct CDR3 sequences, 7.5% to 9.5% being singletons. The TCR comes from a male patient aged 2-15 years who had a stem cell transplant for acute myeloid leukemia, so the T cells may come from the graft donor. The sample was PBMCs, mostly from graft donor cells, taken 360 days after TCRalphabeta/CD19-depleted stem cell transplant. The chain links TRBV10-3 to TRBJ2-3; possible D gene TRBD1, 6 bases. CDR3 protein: CAISDERATGTDTQYF. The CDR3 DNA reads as TGTGCCATCAGTGACGAGCGAGCCACAGGGACAGATACGCAGTATTTT.